One and the same sample provided the 31 T cell receptor beta chains below, sequenced in a study of molecular identifiers for immune sequencing clone quantification. One entry per CDR3 protein, called by TCRdb with MiXCR from the PCR reads. The sample lists about 100,000 distinct CDR3 sequences, 36% occurring once. The sample comprised naive CD8+ T cells from blood, with Jurkat cell RNA spiked in. Subset reported: FACS-sorted CD8+CD4-CCR7+CD45RA+ naive T cells. The source is a human donor in good health. Some libraries in this study had Jurkat cell RNA spiked in.

The table lists this clonotype with many counts. V and J are TRBV12-3 or TRBV12-4 and TRBJ2-7; 9 positions agree with TRBD2. V was pared by 5 bases and J by 4 bases, with 3 bases of the junction left unmatched. The length of the CDR3 is 13 residues. The CDR3: CASSPSGRYEQYF. The DNA of the CDR3 is TGTGCCAGCAGTCCAAGCGGGAGGTACGAGCAGTACTTC.

The V call is TRBV5-6, the J call TRBJ2-2; TRBD2 matches 12 bases. The V and J ends lost 4 bases and 7 bases, in that order; junction bases with no gene match: 14. The CDR3 has 18 residues. The germline V gene has CDR1 SGHDT and CDR2 YYEEEE. CDR3 region: CASSATSGSFPGDGELFF. CDR3 in DNA: TGTGCCAGCAGCGCGACTAGCGGGAGCTTCCCCGGGGACGGGGAGCTGTTTTTT.

This clonotype has ten or more counts. The chain uses TRBV29-1 and TRBJ1-1; unclear D gene. Germline loops: CDR1 SQVTM, CDR2 ANQGSEA. V was trimmed by 0 bases and J by 11 bases, leaving 10 bases between them. This CDR3 comprises 11 residues. The CDR3, as DNA: TGCAGCGTTGAAGAAGCCCTAGGGGCTTTCTTT. It specifies CSVEEALGAFF.

This clonotype was counted only a few times. V usage is TRBV7-2 and J usage is TRBJ2-2; no reliable D call. Trimming removed 5 bases at V and 10 bases at J, with 14 bases between. This CDR3 is built from 13 residues. CDR1 and CDR2 (germline): SGHTA, FQGNSA. The CDR3: CASSPTIAAELFF. CDR3 nucleotide sequence: TGTGCCAGCAGCCCTACCATTGCGGCGGAGCTGTTTTTT. The full variable domain, rest sourced from reference TRBV7-2 and TRBJ2-2, is GAGVSQSPSNKVTEKGKDVELRCDPISGHTALYWYRQSLGQGLEFLIYFQGNSAPDKSGLPSDRFSAERTGGSVSTLTIQRTQQEDSAVYLCASSPTIAAELFFGEGSRLTVL.

This clonotype was observed many times. V is TRBV14 and J is TRBJ2-7; D is perhaps TRBD1 or TRBD2 (5 bases each). Trimming left V 0 bases short and J 5 bases short, with 14 bases between. The CDR3 covers 15 residues. Germline CDR1 reads SGHDN; CDR2 reads FVKESK. CDR3 nucleotides: TGTGCCAGCAGCCAAGATCAGGGCAGGAGGAACGAGCAGTACTTC. Its protein product is CASSQDQGRRNEQYF.

The chain is built from TRBV5-4 and TRBJ2-7; 16 bases line up with TRBD2. The CDR3 contains 19 residues. Germline lookup yields CDR1 SGHNT and CDR2 YYREEE (reference sequence). J was trimmed by 5 bases and V by 3 bases; bases with no gene match: 14. For the CDR3, the DNA is TGTGCCAGCAGCTCGGCCCGGGGACTAGCGGGAGGGTACATCCACGAGCAGTACTTC. It codes for CASSSARGLAGGYIHEQYF.

The gene calls are TRBV19 and TRBJ2-3, with unresolved D. The CDR3 sequence is 14 residues long. CDR1 and CDR2 from the germline V gene are LNHDA and SQIVND (reference sequence). V shed 6 bases and J shed 4 bases, with 14 bases lying between them. Here the CDR3 reads CASSSLVSADTQYF. Here the CDR3 DNA reads TGTGCCAGTAGCAGTCTAGTATCGGCAGATACGCAGTATTTT.

This clonotype came up a few times. V usage is TRBV20-1 and J usage is TRBJ2-3; perhaps TRBD1 as D (5 bases). V gave up 5 bases and J gave up 0 bases, with 15 bases separating them. CDR3 size: 15 residues. CDR1 is DFQATT and CDR2 is SNEGSKA in the germline V gene (reference sequence). DNA of the CDR3: TGCAGTGCTTATGTCTCAGGGAAGAGCACAGATACGCAGTATTTT. Encoded protein: CSAYVSGKSTDTQYF.

Only a few counts were recorded for this clonotype. CDR3 in DNA: TGCGCCAGCAGCTCGCAGAGCTCCTACGAGCAGTACTTC. Its protein is CASSSQSSYEQYF. The J gene is TRBJ2-7, the V gene TRBV5-1; D is uncertain. In germline, CDR1 is SGHRS, CDR2 YFSETQ. CDR3 length equals 13 residues. Trimming stripped 3 bases from V and 0 bases from J, with 7 bases between.

This sequence joins TRBV20-1 and TRBJ1-2, with D tentatively TRBD1 (6 bases). CDR1 and CDR2 (germline): DFQATT, SNEGSKA (reference sequence). This CDR3 comprises 14 residues. V was shortened by 6 bases and J by 3 bases, with 17 bases between the two germline ends. CDR3 DNA sequence: TGCAGTGCCCGTAAGGGGGAAGGTGACTATGGCTACACCTTC. It encodes CSARKGEGDYGYTF.

With regard to this clonotype: The junction and the germline gene differ at one end; a read error may be behind it. This sequence joins TRBV19 and TRBJ1-5; D perhaps matches TRBD1 (5 bases). Germline values: CDR1 LNHDA, CDR2 SQIVND (reference sequence). The CDR3 runs to 15 residues. The CDR3: CASSMPRDSNQPLHF. The CDR3 nucleotides are TGTGCCAGTAGTATGCCCAGGGATAGCAATCAGCCCCTGCATTTT.

The chain carries TRBV20-1 and TRBJ2-6; TRBD1 might be the D (5 bases). CDR1 is DFQATT and CDR2 is SNEGSKA in the germline V gene (reference sequence). CDR3 length equals 15 residues. V lost 4 bases, J lost 2 bases, and 12 bases lay in between. The CDR3 reads CSANAGQAGANVLTF. The CDR3 DNA reads TGCAGTGCTAACGCAGGGCAGGCTGGGGCCAACGTCCTGACTTTC.

The chain recombines TRBV6-2 or TRBV6-3 with TRBJ1-1; D remains unclear. The CDR3 is made up of 15 amino acids. Germline V gene lookup returns CDR1 MNHEY and CDR2 SVGEGT. The V end was cut by 0 bases, the J end by 4 bases, with 12 bases between. CDR3 DNA: TGTGCCAGCAGTTACTCGACCCAATCGGGCACTGAAGCTTTCTTT. Protein sequence: CASSYSTQSGTEAFF.

This clonotype was detected only a few times. The chain links TRBV20-1 to TRBJ2-3; 16 bases are shared with TRBD2. V lost 3 bases and J lost 10; bases outside the gene matches: 16. This CDR3 has 18 residues. The germline V gene has CDR1 DFQATT and CDR2 SNEGSKA (reference sequence). CDR3 residues: CSASGTSGRDRNPYAQYF. The CDR3 nucleotides read TGCAGTGCTAGTGGGACTAGCGGGAGGGACCGGAACCCATATGCGCAGTATTTT.

This clonotype occurred once. This could be a read error, since a much larger clone is one nucleotide away. V is TRBV13 and J is TRBJ2-3, with 8 bases fitting TRBD1. With V trimmed by 7 bases and J by 8 bases, 5 bases remained unmatched. The CDR3 extends over 12 amino acids. Germline CDR1 and CDR2: PRHDT and FYEKMQ (reference sequence). In DNA form, the CDR3 reads TGTGCCAGCAAGCAGGGGGCAGCTACGCAGTATTTT. Translated: CASKQGAATQYF. The full variable domain, with the rest looked up from reference TRBV13 and TRBJ2-3, is AAGVIQSPRHLIKEKRETATLKCYPIPRHDTVYWYQQGPGQDPQFLISFYEKMQSDKGSIPDRFSAQQFSDYHSELNMSSLELGDSALYFCASKQGAATQYFGPGTRLTVL.

The V call is TRBV6-1, the J call TRBJ1-1; TRBD1 is a possible D gene (5 bases). The CDR3 has 16 amino acids. The germline V gene has CDR1 MNHNS and CDR2 SASEGT. V was trimmed by 5 bases and J by 3 bases, leaving 19 bases between them. The CDR3: CASSKTAPWVDTEAFF. The DNA for the CDR3 is TGTGCCAGCAGTAAGACAGCCCCCTGGGTTGACACTGAAGCTTTCTTT.

The chain joins TRBV6-5 to TRBJ2-5; TRBD2 matches at 7 bases. V shed 2 bases, J shed 10 bases, and the junction held 10 bases outside the gene matches. Germline loops: CDR1 MNHEY, CDR2 SVGAGI. The CDR3 totals 14 residues. CDR3 DNA: TGTGCCAGCAGTTACGGGGAGGGACTAAGAGACCAGTACTTC. Amino acid sequence: CASSYGEGLRDQYF.

This clonotype was observed many times. This chain joins TRBV11-2 and TRBJ2-3; D possibly corresponds to TRBD1 (6 bases). There are 16 residues in the CDR3. The V end was cut by 0 bases, the J end by 2 bases, with 12 bases between. CDR1 and CDR2 from the germline V gene are SGHAT and FQNNGV. In DNA form, the CDR3 reads TGTGCCAGCAGCTTAGAGCCAGGGGCGACCACAGATACGCAGTATTTT. This encodes CASSLEPGATTDTQYF.

This clonotype appeared once. A much larger clone lies a single base off, so this may be a read error. The J gene is TRBJ2-3, the V gene TRBV9; 8 positions match TRBD1. The CDR3 runs to 14 residues. Trimming took 4 bases from V and 1 from J; bases not matched to a gene: 2. The germline CDR1 and CDR2 sequences are SGDLS and YYNGEE. CDR3 coding DNA: TGTGCCAGCAGCCGACAGGGGCGCACAGATACGCAGTATTTT. Protein product: CASSRQGRTDTQYF.

This clonotype came up many times. DNA of the CDR3: TGCGCCAGCAGCCAAGGGGAGGACAGGACCTACGAGCAGTACTTC. The encoded protein is CASSQGEDRTYEQYF. The V gene is TRBV4-3, the J gene TRBJ2-7; tentatively, D is TRBD1 (7 bases). Trimming pared 1 base from V and 2 bases from J, leaving 12 bases between. CDR1 LGHNA and CDR2 YSLEER come from the germline V gene. The CDR3 is 15 residues long.

This clonotype was picked up many times. The chain carries TRBV7-8 and TRBJ1-5; possibly TRBD1 for D (6 bases). There are 14 residues in the CDR3. Trimming removed 5 bases at V and 4 bases at J, with 12 bases between. From germline, CDR1 is SGHVS and CDR2 FQNEAQ. The DNA of the CDR3 is TGTGCCAGCAGCCCCCGGCAGGGGAATCAGCCCCAGCATTTT. Its translation is CASSPRQGNQPQHF. Using reference TRBV7-8 and TRBJ1-5 for the parts outside the CDR3, the full variable domain is GAGVSQSPRYKVAKRGQDVALRCDPISGHVSLFWYQQALGQGPEFLTYFQNEAQLDKSGLPSDRFFAERPEGSVSTLKIQRTQQEDSAVYLCASSPRQGNQPQHFGDGTRLSIL.

This clonotype was seen only once. A read error likely explains this, since a far larger clone differs by one base. The rearrangement uses TRBV6-2 or TRBV6-3 and TRBJ1-5, with unresolved D. This CDR3 is built from 13 residues. Germline-derived CDR1 and CDR2 are MNHEY and SVGEGT. This CDR3 reads CDSTDRSNQPQHF. The CDR3 DNA reads TGTGACAGCACGGACCGATCCAATCAGCCCCAGCATTTT.

This clonotype was detected ten times or more. V is TRBV7-8 and J is TRBJ2-5; TRBD2 aligns across 8 bases. V dropped 1 base and J dropped 1; count of bases not matched to a gene: 5. Per germline, CDR1 SGHVS and CDR2 FQNEAQ. This CDR3 is 16 amino acids long. The chain's CDR3 is CASSLGSGTVQETQYF. The CDR3 DNA reads TGTGCCAGCAGCTTAGGTAGCGGGACTGTCCAAGAGACCCAGTACTTC.

This clonotype was seen more than once but under ten times. The chain is built from TRBV27 and TRBJ1-3; D possibly corresponds to TRBD1 (5 bases). The V gene lost 8 bases and the J gene lost 0 bases, with 14 bases spanning the gap. Germline V CDR1 and CDR2: MNHEY, SMNVEV (reference sequence). This CDR3 contains 15 residues. CDR3 loop: CASGTPGLSGNTIYF. CDR3 in DNA: TGTGCCAGCGGAACACCGGGACTCTCTGGAAACACCATATATTTT.

Details on this clonotype: A read error may be the cause here, since a much bigger clone is one base away. The chain recombines TRBV9 with TRBJ1-5, with 8 positions matching TRBD1. CDR3 length: 16 amino acids. With 6 bases clipped from V and 9 bases from J, the junction kept 17 bases outside the gene matches. The germline V gene has CDR1 SGDLS and CDR2 YYNGEE. The CDR3 nucleotides are TGTGCCAGCATCTCGACAGGGGAGCCCCCGCAATGGCCCCAGCATTTT. Translated: CASISTGEPPQWPQHF.

The sample holds a few counts of this clonotype. DNA of the CDR3: TGTGCCAGTAGTACCTGGGACCTAAGCTCCTACAATGAGCAGTTCTTC. Translation: CASSTWDLSSYNEQFF. V usage is TRBV19 and J usage is TRBJ2-1, with D perhaps matching TRBD1 or TRBD2 (5 bases each). Germline values: CDR1 LNHDA, CDR2 SQIVND (reference sequence). Trimming stripped 4 bases from V and 0 bases from J, with 13 bases between. This CDR3 contains 16 residues. The complete variable domain, with remaining parts taken from reference TRBV19 and TRBJ2-1, reads DGGITQSPKYLFRKEGQNVTLSCEQNLNHDAMYWYRQDPGQGLRLIYYSQIVNDFQKGDIAEGYSVSREKKESFPLTVTSAQKNPTAFYLCASSTWDLSSYNEQFFGPGTRLTVL.

This clonotype was seen ten or more times. The rearrangement uses TRBV20-1 and TRBJ1-6, with D unclear. V gave up 5 bases and J gave up 14 bases, with 13 bases separating them. Germline lookup yields CDR1 DFQATT and CDR2 SNEGSKA (reference sequence). This CDR3 is built from 11 residues. CDR3 region: CSAPSQSALHF. CDR3 coding DNA: TGCAGTGCTCCTTCGCAGTCTGCCCTCCACTTT.

Notes on this clonotype: Given the absence of the conserved phenylalanine or tryptophan at the CDR3 end, a read error is likely. The limits of the CDR3 on the DNA are not certain, so only TCRdb's listed CDR3 is given. The chain has TRBV28 and TRBJ1-5; no DNA check was done on the table's D call, TRBD1. Germline assignment: CDR1 MDHEN and CDR2 SYDVKM. Counting both end residues, the CDR3 totals 13 amino acids. The CDR3 loop is CASSFPVNQPQLI.

This clonotype was detected ten times or more. The chain employs TRBV4-3 and TRBJ2-1, with D perhaps TRBD1 (6 bases). Trimming stripped 5 bases from V and 4 bases from J, with 9 bases between. The CDR3 runs 13 residues. In germline, CDR1 is LGHNA, CDR2 YSLEER. CDR3 sequence (DNA): TGCGCCAGCAGCAGGACAGAGTACAATGAGCAGTTCTTC. This gives the protein CASSRTEYNEQFF.

This clonotype was seen at least ten times. The J gene is TRBJ2-5, the V gene TRBV7-9, with D perhaps TRBD1 or TRBD2 (5 bases each). V shed 5 bases and J shed 3 bases, with 19 bases lying between them. CDR1 and CDR2 (germline): SEHNR, FQNEAQ (reference sequence). The CDR3 is 16 amino acids. The CDR3 sequence is CASSSWTGTTKETQYF. CDR3 DNA: TGTGCCAGCAGCAGCTGGACCGGGACCACAAAAGAGACCCAGTACTTC.

This clonotype occurred many times. This chain joins TRBV7-9 and TRBJ1-4; possibly TRBD1 for D (5 bases). V was pared by 4 bases and J by 5 bases, with 11 bases between. Germline V gene lookup returns CDR1 SEHNR and CDR2 FQNEAQ (reference sequence). The CDR3 totals 14 residues. The CDR3 nucleotides are TGTGCCAGCAGCTCCGTACAGGAAAATGAAAAACTGTTTTTT. Encoded protein: CASSSVQENEKLFF.